The 29 T cell receptor beta chains in this list originate from one sample, sequenced in a study of type 1 regulatory T cells. Study results and limitations: Compared with non-type 1 regulatory T cells, type 1 regulatory T cells showed a more restricted TCR repertoire.

No antigen has been identified for these receptors. TCRdb redid the calling of the reads with MiXCR, one entry per CDR3 protein. The data show tens of thousands of distinct CDR3 sequences, less than 25% seen once. Sequenced material: cultured type 1 regulatory T (Tr1) cells, either the whole culture or a sorted fraction (not recorded which). These TCRs come from a human donor in good health.

The chain has TRBV5-1 and TRBJ1-1; D perhaps matches TRBD1 (5 bases). Trimming took 0 bases from V and 4 from J, leaving 13 bases between them. Per germline, CDR1 SGHRS and CDR2 YFSETQ. The CDR3 covers 15 residues. The CDR3 here is CASSLGGGASTEAFF. In nucleotides, the CDR3 is TGCGCCAGCAGCTTGGGCGGAGGGGCTAGCACTGAAGCTTTCTTT.

A few counts support this clonotype. This chain connects TRBV5-1 to TRBJ2-1; 12 nucleotides align to TRBD2. The germline gives CDR1 SGHRS, CDR2 YFSETQ. This CDR3 spans 16 amino acids. J gave up 4 bases and V 5 bases, and 7 bases lay outside the gene matches. The CDR3 sequence: CASSELAGGLYNEQFF. The CDR3 DNA follows: TGCGCCAGCAGTGAACTAGCGGGAGGACTATACAATGAGCAGTTCTTC.

The chain couples TRBV5-1 to TRBJ1-1; D uncertain. The V end lost 4 bases, the J end lost 1 base, and 8 bases lay between the germline ends. The CDR3 loop spans 13 amino acids. The germline CDR1 and CDR2 sequences are SGHRS and YFSETQ. The CDR3 sequence is CASSNAGNTEAFF. Written as DNA, the CDR3 is TGCGCCAGCAGCAACGCAGGGAACACTGAAGCTTTCTTT.

This clonotype turned up a few times. The chain couples TRBV5-4 to TRBJ1-2; no reliable D call. In germline, CDR1 is SGHNT, CDR2 YYREEE (reference sequence). V shed 1 base and J shed 6 bases, with 13 bases lying between them. CDR3 length: 14 amino acids. The DNA of the CDR3 is TGTGCCAGCAGCTTGCTTAAGACTCCAAATGGCTACACCTTC. Translation: CASSLLKTPNGYTF.

This clonotype was picked up a small number of times. The rearrangement uses TRBV28 and TRBJ2-3; maybe TRBD1 (6 bases). Per the germline V gene, CDR1 is MDHEN and CDR2 is SYDVKM. The V gene lost 3 bases and the J gene lost 0 bases, with 10 bases spanning the gap. The CDR3 length is 15 residues. CDR3 protein: CASSFTGQSTDTQYF. The CDR3 DNA reads TGTGCCAGCAGTTTCACAGGGCAAAGCACAGATACGCAGTATTTT.

Regarding this clonotype: The junction differs from germline at one of its ends, possibly a read error. The chain recombines TRBV7-7 with TRBJ2-5, with 7 bases that match TRBD1. The CDR3 runs to 15 residues. The germline gives CDR1 SSHAT, CDR2 FNYEAQ (reference sequence). This CDR3 reads CASSLGGQARETQYF. In DNA, the CDR3 is TGTGCTAGCAGCTTAGGAGGACAGGCTCGCGAGACCCAGTACTTC.

J is TRBJ2-1 and V is TRBV18, with TRBD1 matching over 7 bases. The V gene's germline CDR1 is KGHSH and CDR2 LQKENI. V lost 5 bases and J lost 3; bases outside the gene matches: 4. The CDR3 consists of 14 residues. The CDR3 here is CASSRQGSYNEQFF. In DNA, the CDR3 is TGTGCCAGCTCAAGACAGGGTAGCTACAATGAGCAGTTCTTC.

This clonotype was recorded many times. The rearrangement links TRBV5-1 to TRBJ2-1; D is possibly TRBD2 (7 bases). Germline loops: CDR1 SGHRS, CDR2 YFSETQ. Trimming cost V 4 bases and J 4 bases, with 18 bases left between them. The CDR3 is made up of 16 amino acids. The CDR3 is CASSPQWGGSYNEQFF. The DNA for the CDR3 is TGCGCCAGCAGCCCCCAGTGGGGGGGCTCTTACAATGAGCAGTTCTTC. Drawing the rest from reference TRBV5-1 and TRBJ2-1, the complete variable domain is KAGVTQTPRYLIKTRGQQVTLSCSPISGHRSVSWYQQTPGQGLQFLFEYFSETQRNKGNFPGRFSGRQFSNSRSEMNVSTLELGDSALYLCASSPQWGGSYNEQFFGPGTRLTVL.

This clonotype showed up just a few times. The DNA of the CDR3 is TGTGCCAGCTCACCTTCGGGGATCGGGGGGCGGAATCAGCCCCAGCATTTT. As protein: CASSPSGIGGRNQPQHF. The genes are TRBV18 and TRBJ1-5; possible D gene TRBD1, 6 bases. This CDR3 is built from 17 residues. Germline V gives CDR1 KGHSH, CDR2 LQKENI. Trimming took off 3 bases at V and 4 bases at J, with 19 bases between the two ends.

CDR3 sequence: CSVPGAGGFGETQYF. CDR3 DNA: TGCAGCGTCCCGGGCGCGGGGGGCTTTGGGGAGACCCAGTACTTC. The chain carries TRBV29-1 and TRBJ2-5, with 8 bases identical to TRBD2. CDR1 is SQVTM and CDR2 is ANQGSEA in the germline V gene. V lost 6 bases and J lost 5; bases outside the gene matches: 14. The CDR3 contains 15 residues.

The rearrangement links TRBV6-5 to TRBJ2-7; 7 bases line up with TRBD2. This CDR3 is 14 amino acids long. The ends lost 0 bases at V and 11 bases at J; junction bases unmatched: 10. Germline CDR1 reads MNHEY; CDR2 reads SVGAGI. The chain's CDR3 is CASSYSPSGDPKYF. The CDR3, as DNA: TGTGCCAGCAGTTACTCCCCCAGCGGGGACCCAAAGTACTTC.

This clonotype was seen only a few times. The rearrangement joins TRBV12-3 or TRBV12-4 to TRBJ2-1; the match to TRBD2 covers 11 bases. The CDR3 covers 15 residues. V lost 8 bases and J lost 6; bases outside the gene matches: 9. The CDR3 loop reads CASSTTSGAFNEQFF. The CDR3 DNA sequence: TGTGCCAGCTCCACGACTAGCGGGGCTTTCAATGAGCAGTTCTTC.

The chain joins TRBV29-1 to TRBJ1-4; 7 bases are shared with TRBD1. The CDR3 has 12 residues. Trimming cost V 7 bases and J 3 bases; bases outside gene matches: 2. CDR1 is SQVTM, CDR2 ANQGSEA, per germline. CDR3 region: CSAGTANEKLFF. CDR3 bases: TGCAGCGCAGGGACAGCTAATGAAAAACTGTTTTTT.

This clonotype came up a few times. The V call is TRBV20-1, the J call TRBJ2-7; a possible D gene is TRBD1 (5 bases). The CDR3 spans 14 residues. Germline CDR1 reads DFQATT; CDR2 reads SNEGSKA (reference sequence). Trimming took off 0 bases at V and 2 bases at J, with 11 bases between the two ends. CDR3 residues: CSARDPTGAYEQYF. As DNA, the CDR3 is TGCAGTGCTAGAGATCCAACAGGTGCCTACGAGCAGTACTTC.

This clonotype was seen a handful of times. J is TRBJ2-5 and V is TRBV29-1; 8 bases fit TRBD2. CDR1 and CDR2 from the germline V gene are SQVTM and ANQGSEA. The CDR3 loop spans 13 amino acids. Trimming took 5 bases from V and 1 from J; bases not matched to a gene: 3. The CDR3 is CSVQTSAQETQYF. The CDR3 DNA follows: TGCAGCGTTCAGACTAGCGCCCAAGAGACCCAGTACTTC.

This clonotype counts as medium-sized (0.01 to 0.1%). The rearrangement uses TRBV24-1 and TRBJ2-7, with D tentatively TRBD1 (6 bases). V was cut by 5 bases and J by 5 bases, with 21 bases left in between. Germline values: CDR1 KGHDR, CDR2 SFDVKD. The CDR3 totals 16 residues. The CDR3 loop is CATSAPQGQGRHEQYF. CDR3 sequence (DNA): TGTGCCACCAGTGCCCCGCAGGGGCAGGGGAGACACGAGCAGTACTTC.

This clonotype occurred a few times. The chain is built from TRBV15 and TRBJ2-1, with D possibly matching TRBD2 (6 bases). Germline V gives CDR1 LNHNV, CDR2 YYDKDF (reference sequence). The CDR3 is made up of 15 amino acids. V lost 3 bases to trimming and J lost 3 bases, with 12 bases between them. The CDR3 sequence: CATSRPSVYYNEQFF. The CDR3, as DNA: TGTGCCACCAGCAGGCCTAGCGTGTACTACAATGAGCAGTTCTTC.

CDR3 sequence (DNA): TGTGCCAGCAGTTACTCGGGACAGGCTTATGGCTACACCTTC. This sequence encodes CASSYSGQAYGYTF. The V gene is TRBV6-6, the J gene TRBJ1-2; 8 bases match TRBD1. V gave up 0 bases and J gave up 5 bases; unmatched junction bases: 2. The CDR3 has 14 amino acids. CDR1 is MNHNY and CDR2 is SVGAGI in the germline V gene (reference sequence).

The chain carries TRBV6-5 and TRBJ1-3; no clear D gene. CDR1 and CDR2 (germline): MNHEY, SVGAGI. The CDR3 is 14 residues long. V gave up 6 bases and J gave up 1 base, with 10 bases separating them. The CDR3 here is CASSPPGSGNTIYF. CDR3 DNA: TGTGCCAGCAGCCCCCCCGGGTCTGGAAACACCATATATTTT.

Ten or more counts support this clonotype. The CDR3 DNA is TGTGCCAGCTCATATTCGTCGAACACTGAAGCTTTCTTT. Amino acids: CASSYSSNTEAFF. The chain carries TRBV18 and TRBJ1-1; no definite D call. V was trimmed by 5 bases and J by 1 base, leaving 8 bases between them. CDR1 is KGHSH and CDR2 is LQKENI in the germline V gene. The CDR3 runs to 13 residues.

The chain has TRBV7-3 and TRBJ2-2; tentatively, D is TRBD2 (7 bases). Trimming removed 5 bases at V and 4 bases at J, with 17 bases between. The CDR3 consists of 16 residues. Per germline, CDR1 SGHTA and CDR2 FQGTGA. The CDR3 loop reads CASSLGGGQITGELFF. For the CDR3, the DNA is TGTGCCAGCAGCCTAGGGGGGGGACAAATCACCGGGGAGCTGTTTTTT. Based on the CDR3 plus reference TRBV7-3 and TRBJ2-2, the full variable domain is GAGVSQTPSNKVTEKGKYVELRCDPISGHTALYWYRQSLGQGPEFLIYFQGTGAADDSGLPNDRFFAVRPEGSVSTLKIQRTERGDSAVYLCASSLGGGQITGELFFGEGSRLTVL.

This clonotype occurred many times. CDR3 in amino acids: CASGDRVNTGELFF. As DNA, the CDR3 is TGCGCCAGCGGCGACAGGGTGAACACCGGGGAGCTGTTTTTT. The chain is built from TRBV5-1 and TRBJ2-2; 7 bases agree with TRBD1. Trimming removed 7 bases from V and 1 base from J; junction bases left unmatched: 4. The CDR3 is made up of 14 amino acids. CDR1 and CDR2 (germline): SGHRS, YFSETQ.

V is TRBV6-6 and J is TRBJ2-3; possible D gene TRBD1, 5 bases. CDR3 length: 17 amino acids. Trimming removed 5 bases from V and 0 bases from J, with 18 bases in between. Germline V CDR1 and CDR2: MNHNY, SVGAGI (reference sequence). The CDR3 DNA reads as TGTGCCAGCAGTCAGTCGCTACAGGTCTTTAGCACAGATACGCAGTATTTT. Its translation is CASSQSLQVFSTDTQYF.

This clonotype was observed a handful of times. The chain employs TRBV12-3 or TRBV12-4 and TRBJ2-3; maybe TRBD2 (5 bases). V was shortened by 1 base and J by 6 bases, with 14 bases between the two germline ends. The CDR3 sequence is 15 residues long. CDR3 sequence reads: CASSLDRGSTDTQYF. The CDR3 DNA is TGTGCCAGCAGTTTAGATCGGGGATCCACGGATACGCAGTATTTT.

The chain is built from TRBV5-1 and TRBJ2-5; possible D gene TRBD1, 5 bases. Per germline, CDR1 SGHRS and CDR2 YFSETQ. The CDR3 extends over 15 amino acids. Deletions cut 1 base from V and 2 bases from J, with 12 bases between. The CDR3 nucleotides are TGCGCCAGCAGCTTGCAGGCAGGGCCTCAAGAGACCCAGTACTTC. Translation gives CASSLQAGPQETQYF.

This clonotype showed up many times. The V gene is TRBV5-1, the J gene TRBJ1-1; D possibly corresponds to TRBD1 (6 bases). V gave up 4 bases and J gave up 5 bases, with 9 bases separating them. CDR3 length equals 12 residues. CDR1 and CDR2 from the germline V gene are SGHRS and YFSETQ. CDR3 region: CASSTGQTEAFF. CDR3 in DNA: TGCGCCAGCAGCACAGGACAGACTGAAGCTTTCTTT.

This clonotype came up a few times. The rearrangement links TRBV5-6 to TRBJ2-1; the match to TRBD1 covers 8 bases. The trim removed 6 bases at V and 9 bases at J, leaving 11 bases unmatched. The germline V gene encodes CDR1 SGHDT and CDR2 YYEEEE. This CDR3 has 14 amino acids. CDR3 loop: CASTTGGWSSEQFF. In nucleotides, the CDR3 is TGTGCCAGCACAACAGGGGGGTGGAGTAGTGAGCAGTTCTTC.

This rearrangement joins TRBV6-5 to TRBJ2-1, with TRBD2 matching over 9 bases. There are 18 residues in the CDR3. Germline V lookup: CDR1 MNHEY, CDR2 SVGAGI. V dropped 2 bases and J dropped 10; count of bases not matched to a gene: 18. The CDR3 loop reads CASSYTSPSGILLGEQFF. The CDR3 DNA is TGTGCCAGCAGTTACACCTCCCCTAGCGGGATTCTTCTCGGGGAGCAGTTCTTC.

The chain couples TRBV5-1 to TRBJ2-5; D perhaps matches TRBD2 (6 bases). Germline V gives CDR1 SGHRS, CDR2 YFSETQ. CDR3 length: 14 residues. Trimming shortened V by 4 bases and J by 4 bases, and 14 bases separated the two germline ends. The CDR3 spells CASSRDSWGETQYF. CDR3 nucleotide sequence: TGCGCCAGCAGCCGGGACTCCTGGGGAGAGACCCAGTACTTC.